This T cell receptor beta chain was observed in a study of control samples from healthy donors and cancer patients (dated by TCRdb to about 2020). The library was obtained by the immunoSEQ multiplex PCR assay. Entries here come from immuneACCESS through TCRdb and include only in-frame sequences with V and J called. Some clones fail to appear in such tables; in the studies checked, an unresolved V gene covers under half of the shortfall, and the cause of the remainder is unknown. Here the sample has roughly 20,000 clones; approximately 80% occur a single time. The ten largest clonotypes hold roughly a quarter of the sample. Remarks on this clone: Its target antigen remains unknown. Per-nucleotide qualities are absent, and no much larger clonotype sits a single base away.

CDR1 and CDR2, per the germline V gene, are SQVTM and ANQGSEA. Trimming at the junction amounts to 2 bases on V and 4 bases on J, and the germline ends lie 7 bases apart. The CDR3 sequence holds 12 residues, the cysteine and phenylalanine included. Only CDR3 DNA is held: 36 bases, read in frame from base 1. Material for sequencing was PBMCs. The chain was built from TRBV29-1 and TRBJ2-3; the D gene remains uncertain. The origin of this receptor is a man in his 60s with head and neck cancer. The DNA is TGCAGCGTTGAAAACCGGCCAGATACGCAGTATTTT. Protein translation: CSVENRPDTQYF.